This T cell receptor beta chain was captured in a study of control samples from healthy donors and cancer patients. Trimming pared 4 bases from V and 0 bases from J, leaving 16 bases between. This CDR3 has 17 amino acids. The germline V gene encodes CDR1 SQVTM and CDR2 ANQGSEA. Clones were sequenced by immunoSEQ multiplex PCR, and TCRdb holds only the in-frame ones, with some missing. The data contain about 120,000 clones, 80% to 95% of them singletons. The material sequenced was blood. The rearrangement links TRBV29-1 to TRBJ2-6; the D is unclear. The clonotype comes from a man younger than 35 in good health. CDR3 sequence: CSVGPFRSLSGANVLTF. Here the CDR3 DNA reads TGCAGCGTTGGACCCTTTAGGTCACTCTCTGGGGCCAACGTCCTGACTTTC. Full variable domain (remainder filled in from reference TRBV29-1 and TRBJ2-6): SAVISQKPSRDICQRGTSLTIQCQVDSQVTMMFWYRQQPGQSLTLIATANQGSEATYESGFVIDKFPISRPNLTFSTLTVSNMSPEDSSIYLCSVGPFRSLSGANVLTFGAGSRLTVL.